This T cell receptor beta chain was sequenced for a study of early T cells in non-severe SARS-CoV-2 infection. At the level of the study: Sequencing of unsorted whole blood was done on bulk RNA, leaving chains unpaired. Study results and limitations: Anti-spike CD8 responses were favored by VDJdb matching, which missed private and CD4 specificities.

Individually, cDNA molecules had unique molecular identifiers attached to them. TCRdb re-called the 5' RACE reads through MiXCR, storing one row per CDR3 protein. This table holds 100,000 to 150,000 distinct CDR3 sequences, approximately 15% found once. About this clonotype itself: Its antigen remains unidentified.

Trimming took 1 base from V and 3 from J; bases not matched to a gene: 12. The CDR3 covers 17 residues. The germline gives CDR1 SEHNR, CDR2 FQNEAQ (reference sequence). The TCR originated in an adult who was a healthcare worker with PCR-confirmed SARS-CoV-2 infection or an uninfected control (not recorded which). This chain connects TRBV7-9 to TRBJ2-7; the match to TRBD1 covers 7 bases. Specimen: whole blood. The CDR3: CASSLGGVKDRHYEQYF. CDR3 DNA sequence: TGTGCCAGCAGCTTAGGAGGGGTGAAGGACAGGCACTACGAGCAGTACTTC.